This record looks at one TCR beta chain sequence and its context. Its antigen is still unknown. Instrument on record: Illumina HiSeq 2000. TCR beta cDNA libraries were prepared using 5'RACE template switching, which introduced a universal primer site and unique molecular identifiers. cDNA synthesis was primed from the TCR beta constant segment and was followed by two successive PCR amplification steps. Turning to the authors' computational methods: MIGEC was used to demultiplex reads and group the reads by UMI, and MiTCR was used to assemble and quantify clonotypes. To remove erroneous sequences, TCR cDNA sequences were retained only when supported by two or more reads. The tcR package was used for downstream repertoire analysis, with clonotypes matched between fractions based on CDR3 nucleotide sequence plus V segment. VDJmatch was used to annotate antigen specificity against VDJdb, with one amino acid substitution in CDR3 allowed. The reads underwent TCRdb reprocessing, giving one record for each CDR3 protein sequence and no DNA. The V and J calls reflect TCRdb's pipeline rather than the authors' work. The data table for this sample lists approximately 550,000 distinct CDR3 sequences. 3% to 4.5% of the sample belongs to the ten largest clones.

HCMV serostatus was determined by detecting HCMV-specific IgG in serum with a commercial ELISA kit. Ficoll density gradient centrifugation was used to isolate peripheral blood mononuclear cells from blood. The entry originates in a study of T cells expressing NK-cell markers (TCRdb year 2020). In terms of the full investigation: Eight or nine donors provided sorted CD3+CD56+NKG2C+, CD3+CD56+NKG2C- and CD3+CD56-NKG2C+ T-cell subsets, whose TCR beta-chain repertoires were profiled. Among the eight sequenced donors, seven were HCMV-seropositive and one was HCMV-seronegative. The eight sequenced donors were randomly selected healthy volunteers, three men and five women. Sequencing of the libraries produced 2 x 150 bp reads on Illumina HiSeq 2000/2500, MiSeq or NextSeq. Broader findings and caveats from the paper: In several donors, the dominant CD3+CD56+NKG2C+ clonotypes were found to rank among the top 10 CD8+ clonotypes and to make up about 1.0-7.5% of CD8+ T cells. Whether the expanded NKG2C-expressing T cell clones were specific for HCMV antigens remained unclear. Those dominant clonotypes were again the most abundant among CD3+CD56-NKG2C+ cells in a few donors, at about 25-65%.

The sample consisted of blood T cells: a sorted CD56 or NKG2C T cell subset, CD4+ or CD8+ T cells, or bulk PBMC T cells (not recorded which). The clonotype was recovered from a man in his late teens or twenties in good health. Donor details come from another sample of the same person, matched by shared clones.

The CDR3 in this case is CASIPLGQSNTGELFF. The V and J segments used are TRBV27 and TRBJ2-2; TCRdb's D call of TRBD1 is untestable without DNA. The germline V gene (reference sequence) gives CDR1 as MNHEY and CDR2 as SMNVEV. From cysteine to phenylalanine, the CDR3 is 16 amino acids long. The coding DNA is unavailable.